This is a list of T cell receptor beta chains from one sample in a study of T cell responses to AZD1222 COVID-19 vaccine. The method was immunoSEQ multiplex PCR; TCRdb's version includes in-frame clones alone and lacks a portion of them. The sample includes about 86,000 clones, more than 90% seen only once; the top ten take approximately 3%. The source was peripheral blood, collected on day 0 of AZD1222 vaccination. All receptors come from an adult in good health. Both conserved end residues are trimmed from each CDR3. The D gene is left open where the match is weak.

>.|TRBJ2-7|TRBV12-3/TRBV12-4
ASSDRDSYEQY
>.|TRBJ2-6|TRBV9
ASSARSVRGTGGANVLT
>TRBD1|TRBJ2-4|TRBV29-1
SAETGGKAKNIQY
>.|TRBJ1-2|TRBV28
ASSLGPRYGDGYT
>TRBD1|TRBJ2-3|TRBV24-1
ATSDPHRGLGDTQY
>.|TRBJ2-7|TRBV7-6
ASSLEGGFANQPYEQY
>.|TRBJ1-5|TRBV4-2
ASSQVGEGSNQPQH
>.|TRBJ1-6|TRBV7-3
ASSLRGAESPLH
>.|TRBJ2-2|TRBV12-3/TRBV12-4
ASTTGNTGELF
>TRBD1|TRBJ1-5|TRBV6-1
ASSEGGTGKQPQH
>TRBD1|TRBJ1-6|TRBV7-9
ASSSYRGLGSPLH
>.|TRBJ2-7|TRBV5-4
ASSFWGAGRAHEQY
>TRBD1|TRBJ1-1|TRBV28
ASSPWDREGAF
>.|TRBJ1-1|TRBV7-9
ASSPPQAGRAEAF
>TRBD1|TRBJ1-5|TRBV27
ASSLRGLQPQH
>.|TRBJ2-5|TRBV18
ASSPRDQETQY
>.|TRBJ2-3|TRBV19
ASSVTGTSGADTQY
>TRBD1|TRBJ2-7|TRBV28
ASTNRGTYEQY
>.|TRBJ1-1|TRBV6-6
ASRPRTASTEAF
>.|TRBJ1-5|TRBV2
ASSREQTNQPQH
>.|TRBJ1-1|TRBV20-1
SASRADTEAF
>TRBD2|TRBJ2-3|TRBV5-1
ASSFGRGGGADTQY
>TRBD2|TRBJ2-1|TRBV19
ASSIVPGGYNEQF
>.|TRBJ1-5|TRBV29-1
SVVDSTGPQH
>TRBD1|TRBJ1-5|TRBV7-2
ASSLARQGGNQPQH
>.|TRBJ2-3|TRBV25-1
ASSEYSADTQY
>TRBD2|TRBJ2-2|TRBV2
ASSEAGLGTGELF
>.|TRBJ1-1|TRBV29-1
SVNGIFRDTEAF
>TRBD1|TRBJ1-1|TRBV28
ASGTGTALNTEAF
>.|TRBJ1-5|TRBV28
ASSFQSAGYQPQH
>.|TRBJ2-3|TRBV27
ASSLTRGTGTDTQY
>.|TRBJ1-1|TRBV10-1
ASSESTGFRTEAF